This entry features one T cell receptor beta chain sequence. The data were taken from a study of blood T cells in healthy people across ages. Turning to the study itself: Capture via template switching afforded approximately one barcoded beta molecule per two T cells.

Each donor was a healthy Caucasian individual from Russia, aged about 6 to 100. The sample, 9 to 10 milliliters of peripheral blood, was drawn from each donor. Per sample, at least 5.5 micrograms of total RNA were extracted. CDR1 is MNHEY and CDR2 is SVGAGI in the germline V gene. V gave up 4 bases and J gave up 4 bases, with 11 bases separating them. This CDR3 spans 14 amino acids. The second PCR ran about 6 to 12 cycles with a sample-barcoded 5' primer and J-beta primers. MiXCR, run by TCRdb on the 5' RACE reads, gives a single entry per CDR3 protein. The table has just under 750,000 distinct CDR3 sequences, 22% seen once.

This sequence originates from a man between 65 and 79 years old in good health. The V gene is TRBV6-5, the J gene TRBJ1-3; D remains ambiguous. Source material: blood. The CDR3: CASSSVLRGNTIYF. The CDR3, as DNA: TGTGCCAGCAGTTCGGTCCTAAGAGGAAACACCATATATTTT.